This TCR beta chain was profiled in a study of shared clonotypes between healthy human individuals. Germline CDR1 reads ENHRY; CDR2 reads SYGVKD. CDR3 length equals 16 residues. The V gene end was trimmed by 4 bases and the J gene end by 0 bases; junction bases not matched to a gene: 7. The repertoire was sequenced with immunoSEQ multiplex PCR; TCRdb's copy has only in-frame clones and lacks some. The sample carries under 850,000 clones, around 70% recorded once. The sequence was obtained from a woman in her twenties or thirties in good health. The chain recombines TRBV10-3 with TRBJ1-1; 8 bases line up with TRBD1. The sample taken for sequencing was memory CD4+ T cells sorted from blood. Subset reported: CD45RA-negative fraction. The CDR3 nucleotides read TGTGCCATCAGTGGATCATCAGGGGGCTTGAACACTGAAGCTTTCTTT. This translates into CAISGSSGGLNTEAFF.